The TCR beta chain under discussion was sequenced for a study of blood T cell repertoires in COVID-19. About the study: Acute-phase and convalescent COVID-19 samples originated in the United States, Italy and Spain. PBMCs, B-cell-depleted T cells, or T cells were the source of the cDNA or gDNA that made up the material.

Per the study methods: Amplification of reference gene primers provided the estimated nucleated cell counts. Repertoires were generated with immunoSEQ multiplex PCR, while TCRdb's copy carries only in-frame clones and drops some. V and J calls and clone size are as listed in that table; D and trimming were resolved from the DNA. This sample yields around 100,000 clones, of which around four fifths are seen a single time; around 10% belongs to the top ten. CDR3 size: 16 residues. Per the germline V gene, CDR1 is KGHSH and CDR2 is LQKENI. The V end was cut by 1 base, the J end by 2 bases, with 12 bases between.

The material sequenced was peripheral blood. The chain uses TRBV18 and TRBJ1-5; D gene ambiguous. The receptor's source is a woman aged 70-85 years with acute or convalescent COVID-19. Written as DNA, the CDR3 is TGTGCCAGCTCACCACAGGAGGGCCCCGGCAATCAGCCCCAGCATTTT. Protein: CASSPQEGPGNQPQHF.